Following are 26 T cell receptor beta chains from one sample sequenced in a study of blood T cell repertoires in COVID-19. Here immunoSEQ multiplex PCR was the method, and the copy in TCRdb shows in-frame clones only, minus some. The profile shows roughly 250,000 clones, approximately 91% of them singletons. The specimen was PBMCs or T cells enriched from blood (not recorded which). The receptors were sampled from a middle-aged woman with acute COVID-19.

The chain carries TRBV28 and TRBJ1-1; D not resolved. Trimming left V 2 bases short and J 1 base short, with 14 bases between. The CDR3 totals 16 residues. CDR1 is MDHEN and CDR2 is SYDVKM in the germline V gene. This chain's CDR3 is CASSLGSPGGNTEAFF. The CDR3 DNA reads TGTGCCAGCAGTTTAGGCTCCCCCGGAGGGAACACTGAAGCTTTCTTT. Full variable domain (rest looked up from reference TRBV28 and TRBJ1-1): DVKVTQSSRYLVKRTGEKVFLECVQDMDHENMFWYRQDPGLGLRLIYFSYDVKMKEKGDIPEGYSVSREKKERFSLILESASTNQTSMYLCASSLGSPGGNTEAFFGQGTRLTVV.

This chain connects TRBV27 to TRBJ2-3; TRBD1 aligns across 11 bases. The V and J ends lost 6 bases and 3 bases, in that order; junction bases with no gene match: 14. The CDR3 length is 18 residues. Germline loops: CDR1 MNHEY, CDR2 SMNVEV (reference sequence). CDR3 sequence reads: CASSHYPGQGGGTDTQYF. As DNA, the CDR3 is TGTGCCAGCAGCCATTATCCGGGACAGGGGGGAGGAACAGATACGCAGTATTTT.

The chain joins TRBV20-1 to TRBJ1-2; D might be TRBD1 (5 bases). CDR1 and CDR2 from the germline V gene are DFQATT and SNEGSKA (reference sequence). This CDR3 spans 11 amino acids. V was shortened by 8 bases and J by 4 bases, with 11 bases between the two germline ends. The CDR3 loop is CSPGEGYGYTF. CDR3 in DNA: TGCAGTCCGGGGGAGGGCTATGGCTACACCTTC.

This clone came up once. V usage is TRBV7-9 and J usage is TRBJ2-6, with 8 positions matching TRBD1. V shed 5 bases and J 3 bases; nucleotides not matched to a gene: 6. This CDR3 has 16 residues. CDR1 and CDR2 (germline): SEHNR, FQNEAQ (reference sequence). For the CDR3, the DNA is TGTGCCAGCAGCCGGACAGGGTCGGGTGGGGCCAACGTCCTGACTTTC. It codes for CASSRTGSGGANVLTF.

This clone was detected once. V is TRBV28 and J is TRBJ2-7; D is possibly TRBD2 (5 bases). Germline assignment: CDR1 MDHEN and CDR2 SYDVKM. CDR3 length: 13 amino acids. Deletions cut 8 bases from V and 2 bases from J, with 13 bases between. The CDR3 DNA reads TGTGCCAGCGGCCGGGGAGCTGCCTACGAGCAGTACTTC. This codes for CASGRGAAYEQYF.

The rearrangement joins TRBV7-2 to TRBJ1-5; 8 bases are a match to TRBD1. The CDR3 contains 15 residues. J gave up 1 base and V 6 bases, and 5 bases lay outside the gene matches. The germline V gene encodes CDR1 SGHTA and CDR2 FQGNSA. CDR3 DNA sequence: TGTGCCAGCAGTACAGGGGGGGCGAGCAATCAGCCCCAGCATTTT. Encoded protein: CASSTGGASNQPQHF. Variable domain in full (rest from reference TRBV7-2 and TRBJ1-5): GAGVSQSPSNKVTEKGKDVELRCDPISGHTALYWYRQSLGQGLEFLIYFQGNSAPDKSGLPSDRFSAERTGGSVSTLTIQRTQQEDSAVYLCASSTGGASNQPQHFGDGTRLSIL.

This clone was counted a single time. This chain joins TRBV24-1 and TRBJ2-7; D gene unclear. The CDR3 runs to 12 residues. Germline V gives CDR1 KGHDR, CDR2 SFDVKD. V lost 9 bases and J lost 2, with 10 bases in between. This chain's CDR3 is CATAFLPYEQYF. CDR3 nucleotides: TGTGCCACCGCATTCCTACCCTACGAGCAGTACTTC.

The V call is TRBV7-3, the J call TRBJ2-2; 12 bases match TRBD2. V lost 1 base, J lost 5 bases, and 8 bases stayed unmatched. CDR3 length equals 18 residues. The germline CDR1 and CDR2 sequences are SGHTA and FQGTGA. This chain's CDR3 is CASSLRTSGILGTGELFF. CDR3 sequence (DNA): TGTGCCAGCAGCTTAAGGACTAGCGGGATCTTGGGGACCGGGGAGCTGTTTTTT.

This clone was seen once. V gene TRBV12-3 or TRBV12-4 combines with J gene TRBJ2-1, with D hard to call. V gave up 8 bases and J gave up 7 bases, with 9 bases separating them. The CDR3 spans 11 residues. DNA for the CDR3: TGTGCCAGCGCGGCCGCTAATGAGCAGTTCTTC. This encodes CASAAANEQFF.

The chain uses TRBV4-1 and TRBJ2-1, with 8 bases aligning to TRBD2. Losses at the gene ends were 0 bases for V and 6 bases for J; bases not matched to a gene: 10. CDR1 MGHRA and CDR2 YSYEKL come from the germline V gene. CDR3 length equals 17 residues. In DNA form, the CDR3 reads TGCGCCAGCAGCCAAGATCGAGTAGCGGGACTAGGCAATGAGCAGTTCTTC. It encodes CASSQDRVAGLGNEQFF.

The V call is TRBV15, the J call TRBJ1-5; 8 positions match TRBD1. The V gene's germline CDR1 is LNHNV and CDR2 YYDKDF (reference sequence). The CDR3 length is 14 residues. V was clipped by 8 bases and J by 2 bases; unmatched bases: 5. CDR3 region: CATSGQVGNQPQHF. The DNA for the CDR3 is TGTGCCACCTCGGGACAGGTTGGCAATCAGCCCCAGCATTTT.

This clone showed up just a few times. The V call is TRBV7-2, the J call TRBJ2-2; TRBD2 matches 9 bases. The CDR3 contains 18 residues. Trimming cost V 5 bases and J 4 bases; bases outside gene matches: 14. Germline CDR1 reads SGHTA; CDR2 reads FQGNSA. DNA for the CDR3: TGTGCCAGCAGCCCTTTTCCGCGGGAGGGCTTGGGCACCGGGGAGCTGTTTTTT. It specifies CASSPFPREGLGTGELFF.

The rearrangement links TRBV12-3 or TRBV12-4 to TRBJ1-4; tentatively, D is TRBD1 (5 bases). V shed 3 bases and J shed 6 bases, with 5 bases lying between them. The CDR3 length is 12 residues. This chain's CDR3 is CASSLGHEKLFF. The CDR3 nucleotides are TGTGCCAGCAGTTTGGGGCATGAAAAACTGTTTTTT.

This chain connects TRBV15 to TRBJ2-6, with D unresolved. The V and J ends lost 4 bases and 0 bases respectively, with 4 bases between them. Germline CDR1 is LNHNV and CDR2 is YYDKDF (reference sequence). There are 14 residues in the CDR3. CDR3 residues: CATSIYSGANVLTF. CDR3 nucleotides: TGTGCCACCAGCATATACTCTGGGGCCAACGTCCTGACTTTC.

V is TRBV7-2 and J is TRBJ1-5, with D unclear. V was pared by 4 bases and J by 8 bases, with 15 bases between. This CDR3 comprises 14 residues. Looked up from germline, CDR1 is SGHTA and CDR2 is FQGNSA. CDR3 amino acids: CASSSPEVREPQHF. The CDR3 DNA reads TGTGCCAGCAGCTCCCCCGAGGTGAGAGAGCCCCAGCATTTT. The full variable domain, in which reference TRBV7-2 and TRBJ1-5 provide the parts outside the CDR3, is GAGVSQSPSNKVTEKGKDVELRCDPISGHTALYWYRQSLGQGLEFLIYFQGNSAPDKSGLPSDRFSAERTGGSVSTLTIQRTQQEDSAVYLCASSSPEVREPQHFGDGTRLSIL.

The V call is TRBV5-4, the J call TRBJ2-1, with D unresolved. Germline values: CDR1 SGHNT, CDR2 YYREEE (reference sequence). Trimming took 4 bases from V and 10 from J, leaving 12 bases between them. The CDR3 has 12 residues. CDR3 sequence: CASSTYKNEQFF. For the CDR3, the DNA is TGTGCCAGCAGCACGTACAAGAACGAGCAGTTCTTC.

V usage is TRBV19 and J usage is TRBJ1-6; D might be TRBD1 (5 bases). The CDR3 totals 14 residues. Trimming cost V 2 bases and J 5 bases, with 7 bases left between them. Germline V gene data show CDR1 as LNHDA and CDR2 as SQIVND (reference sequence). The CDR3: CASSIWGDNSPLHF. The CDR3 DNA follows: TGTGCCAGTAGTATATGGGGGGATAATTCACCCCTCCACTTT.

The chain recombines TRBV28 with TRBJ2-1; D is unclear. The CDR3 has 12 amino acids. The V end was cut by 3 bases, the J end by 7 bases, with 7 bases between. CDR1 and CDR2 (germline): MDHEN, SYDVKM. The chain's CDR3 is CASSFLRNEQFF. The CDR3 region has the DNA TGTGCCAGCAGTTTCCTCAGGAATGAGCAGTTCTTC.

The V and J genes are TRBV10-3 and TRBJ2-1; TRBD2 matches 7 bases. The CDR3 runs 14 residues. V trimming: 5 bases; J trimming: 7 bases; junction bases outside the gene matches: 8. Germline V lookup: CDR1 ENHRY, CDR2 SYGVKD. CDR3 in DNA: TGTGCCATCAGTCAGACCGGGGGGTCTAATGAGCAGTTCTTC. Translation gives CAISQTGGSNEQFF.

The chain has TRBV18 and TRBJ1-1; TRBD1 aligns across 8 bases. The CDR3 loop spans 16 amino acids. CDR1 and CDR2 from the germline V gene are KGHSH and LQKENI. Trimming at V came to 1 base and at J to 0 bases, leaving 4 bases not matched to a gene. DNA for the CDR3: TGTGCCAGCTCACCACTCAGCAGGGGGCTGAACACTGAAGCTTTCTTT. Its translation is CASSPLSRGLNTEAFF. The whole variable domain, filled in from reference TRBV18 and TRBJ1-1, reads NAGVMQNPRHLVRRRGQEARLRCSPMKGHSHVYWYRQLPEEGLKFMVYLQKENIIDESGMPKERFSAEFPKEGPSILRIQQVVRGDSAAYFCASSPLSRGLNTEAFFGQGTRLTVV.

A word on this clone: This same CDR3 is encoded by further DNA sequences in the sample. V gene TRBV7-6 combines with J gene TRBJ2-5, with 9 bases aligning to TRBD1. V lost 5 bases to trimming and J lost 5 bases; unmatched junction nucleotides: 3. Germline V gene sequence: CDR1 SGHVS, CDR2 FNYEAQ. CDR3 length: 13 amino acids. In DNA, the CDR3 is TGTGCCAGCAGCCCTGGACAGGGGGAGACCCAGTACTTC. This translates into CASSPGQGETQYF. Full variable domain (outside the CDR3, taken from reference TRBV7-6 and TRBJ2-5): GAGVSQSPRYKVTKRGQDVALRCDPISGHVSLYWYRQALGQGPEFLTYFNYEAQQDKSGLPNDRFSAERPEGSISTLTIQRTEQRDSAMYRCASSPGQGETQYFGPGTRLLVL.

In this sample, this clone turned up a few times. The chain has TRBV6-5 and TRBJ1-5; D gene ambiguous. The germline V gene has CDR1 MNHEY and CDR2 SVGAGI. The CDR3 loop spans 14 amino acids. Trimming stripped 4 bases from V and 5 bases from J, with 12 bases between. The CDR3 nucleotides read TGTGCCAGCAGTTCCTCGGGCAATTATCAGCCCCAGCATTTT. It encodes CASSSSGNYQPQHF.

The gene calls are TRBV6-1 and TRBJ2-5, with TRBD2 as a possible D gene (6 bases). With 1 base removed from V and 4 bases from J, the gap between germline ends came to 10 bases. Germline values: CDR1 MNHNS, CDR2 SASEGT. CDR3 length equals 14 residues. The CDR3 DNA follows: TGTGCCAGCAGTGAAGGTGGAGCGGGAGAGACCCAGTACTTC. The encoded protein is CASSEGGAGETQYF.

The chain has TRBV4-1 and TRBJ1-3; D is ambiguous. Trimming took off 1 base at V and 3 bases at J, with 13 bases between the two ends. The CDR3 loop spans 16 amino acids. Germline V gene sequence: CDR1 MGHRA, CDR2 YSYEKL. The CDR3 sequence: CASSQALGAGGNTIYF. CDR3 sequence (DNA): TGCGCCAGCAGCCAAGCGCTGGGCGCGGGTGGAAACACCATATATTTT.

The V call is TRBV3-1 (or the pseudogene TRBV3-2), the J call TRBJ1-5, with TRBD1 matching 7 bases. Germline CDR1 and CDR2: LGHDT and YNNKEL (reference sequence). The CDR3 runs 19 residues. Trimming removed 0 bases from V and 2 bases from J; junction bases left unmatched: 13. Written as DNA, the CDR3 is TGTGCCAGCAGCCAAGACCTCCCGAGACAGGGATTGGGCAATCAGCCCCAGCATTTT. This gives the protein CASSQDLPRQGLGNQPQHF.

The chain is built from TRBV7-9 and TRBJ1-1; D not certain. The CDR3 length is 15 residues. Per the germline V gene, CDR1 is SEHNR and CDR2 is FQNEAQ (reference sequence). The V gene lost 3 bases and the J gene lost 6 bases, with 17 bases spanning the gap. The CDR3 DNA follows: TGTGCCAGCAGCTTTATAAGTGGTACTTCGTCTGAAGCTTTCTTT. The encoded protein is CASSFISGTSSEAFF.